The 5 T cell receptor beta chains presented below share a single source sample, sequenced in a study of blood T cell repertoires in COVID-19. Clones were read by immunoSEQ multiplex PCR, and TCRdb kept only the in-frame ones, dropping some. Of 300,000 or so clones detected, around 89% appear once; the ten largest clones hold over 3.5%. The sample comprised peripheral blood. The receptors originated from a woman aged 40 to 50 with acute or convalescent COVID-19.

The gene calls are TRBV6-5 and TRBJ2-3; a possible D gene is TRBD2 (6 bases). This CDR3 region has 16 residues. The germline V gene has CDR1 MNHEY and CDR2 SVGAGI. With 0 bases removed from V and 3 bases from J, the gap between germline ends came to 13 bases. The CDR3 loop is CASSYSAGLRTDTQYF. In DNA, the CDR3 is TGTGCCAGCAGTTACTCGGCGGGGTTACGGACAGATACGCAGTATTTT.

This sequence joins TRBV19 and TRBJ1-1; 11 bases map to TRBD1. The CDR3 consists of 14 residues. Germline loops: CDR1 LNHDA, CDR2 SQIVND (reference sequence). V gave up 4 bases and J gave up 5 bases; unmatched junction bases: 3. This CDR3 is CASSTGQGATEAFF. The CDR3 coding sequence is TGTGCCAGTAGTACAGGACAGGGGGCGACTGAAGCTTTCTTT. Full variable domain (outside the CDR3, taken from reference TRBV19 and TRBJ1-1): DGGITQSPKYLFRKEGQNVTLSCEQNLNHDAMYWYRQDPGQGLRLIYYSQIVNDFQKGDIAEGYSVSREKKESFPLTVTSAQKNPTAFYLCASSTGQGATEAFFGQGTRLTVV.

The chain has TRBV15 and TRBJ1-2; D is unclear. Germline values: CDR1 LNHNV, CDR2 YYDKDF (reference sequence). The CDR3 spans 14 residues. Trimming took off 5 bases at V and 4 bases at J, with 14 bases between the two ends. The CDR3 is CATSGLALTYGYTF. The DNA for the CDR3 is TGTGCCACCAGCGGTCTGGCCCTTACCTATGGCTACACCTTC. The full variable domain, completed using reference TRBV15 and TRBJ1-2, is DAMVIQNPRYQVTQFGKPVTLSCSQTLNHNVMYWYQQKSSQAPKLLFHYYDKDFNNEADTPDNFQSRRPNTSFCFLDIRSPGLGDTAMYLCATSGLALTYGYTFGSGTRLTVV.

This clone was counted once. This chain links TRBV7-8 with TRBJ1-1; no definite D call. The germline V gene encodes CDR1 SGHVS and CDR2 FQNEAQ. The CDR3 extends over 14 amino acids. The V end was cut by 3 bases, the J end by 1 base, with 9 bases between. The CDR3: CASSLVSPNTEAFF. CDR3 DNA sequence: TGTGCCAGCAGCTTGGTAAGCCCGAACACTGAAGCTTTCTTT.

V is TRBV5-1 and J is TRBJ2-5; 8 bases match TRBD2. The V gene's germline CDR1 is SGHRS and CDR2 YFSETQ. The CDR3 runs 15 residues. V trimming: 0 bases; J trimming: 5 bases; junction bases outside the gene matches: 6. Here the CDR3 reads CASSLATGGQETQYF. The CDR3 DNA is TGCGCCAGCAGCTTGGCCACGGGGGGGCAGGAGACCCAGTACTTC. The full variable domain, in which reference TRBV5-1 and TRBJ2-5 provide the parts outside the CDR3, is KAGVTQTPRYLIKTRGQQVTLSCSPISGHRSVSWYQQTPGQGLQFLFEYFSETQRNKGNFPGRFSGRQFSNSRSEMNVSTLELGDSALYLCASSLATGGQETQYFGPGTRLLVL.